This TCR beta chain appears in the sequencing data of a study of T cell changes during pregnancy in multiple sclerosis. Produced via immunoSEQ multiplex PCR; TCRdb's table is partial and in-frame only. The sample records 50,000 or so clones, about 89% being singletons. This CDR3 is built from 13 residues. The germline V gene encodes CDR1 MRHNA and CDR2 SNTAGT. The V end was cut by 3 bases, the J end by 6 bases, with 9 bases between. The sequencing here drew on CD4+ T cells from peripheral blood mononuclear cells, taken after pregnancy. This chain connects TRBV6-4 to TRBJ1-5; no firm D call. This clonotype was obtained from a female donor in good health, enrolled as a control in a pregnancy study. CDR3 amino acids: CASSEEVRQPQHF. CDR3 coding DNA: TGTGCCAGCAGTGAGGAGGTCCGTCAGCCCCAGCATTTT.